This TCR beta chain was retrieved from a study of beta chain features in type 1 diabetes. The CDR3 is 14 residues long. Germline V gene sequence: CDR1 SGHAT, CDR2 FQNNGV. Deletions cut 3 bases from V and 12 bases from J, with 17 bases between. What was sequenced were expressed TCRB transcripts, since all of the isolated RNA had been reverse transcribed. Some clones are missing from TCRdb's copy, which holds only in-frame ones; the method was immunoSEQ multiplex PCR. The sample carries approximately 600,000 clones, about an eighth recorded once. With respect to this clone: The antigen is undetermined.

Notes on the study in general: A moderate, significant TCRB CDR3 shortening appeared in type 1 diabetes across four CD4+ subsets.

This receptor was identified in a young man with type 1 diabetes. V usage is TRBV11-2 and J usage is TRBJ1-4; D ambiguous. Sequenced sample: naive CD4+ T cells from blood. For the CDR3, the DNA is TGTGCCAGCAGCTTCTGGCAGCTTCGTAGCGAACTGTTTTTT. Amino acid sequence: CASSFWQLRSELFF.